This entry lists 20 T cell receptor beta chains sequenced from one sample in a study of CD8 T cells in Susac syndrome. Reverse transcription of about 0.5 to 1 ug RNA was carried out with random hexamers. TCRdb called the immunoSEQ multiplex PCR reads again in MiXCR, with one record for every CDR3 protein. The sample contains some 160,000 distinct CDR3 sequences, 95% of which appear only once. Source material: CD8+ T cells from PBMCs. The source is a human donor with multiple sclerosis.

This chain connects TRBV6-5 to TRBJ2-7, with 10 positions matching TRBD2. Germline CDR1 reads MNHEY; CDR2 reads SVGAGI. Germline trimming cut 4 bases from V and 3 bases from J; bases unmatched to any gene: 9. This CDR3 spans 16 amino acids. This CDR3 is CASSSVLAGTIYEQYF. In DNA, the CDR3 is TGTGCCAGCAGTTCAGTACTAGCGGGAACGATCTACGAGCAGTACTTC.

The chain employs TRBV3-1 and TRBJ1-4; D is ambiguous. CDR1 LGHDT and CDR2 YNNKEL come from the germline V gene (reference sequence). This CDR3 spans 15 amino acids. V was clipped by 0 bases and J by 6 bases, with 11 bases between them. CDR3 loop: CASSQDRVGDEKLFF. DNA of the CDR3: TGTGCCAGCAGCCAAGATAGGGTGGGCGATGAAAAACTGTTTTTT. Full variable domain (outside the CDR3, taken from reference TRBV3-1 and TRBJ1-4): DTAVSQTPKYLVTQMGNDKSIKCEQNLGHDTMYWYKQDSKKFLKIMFSYNNKELIINETVPNRFSPKSPDKAHLNLHINSLELGDSAVYFCASSQDRVGDEKLFFGSGTQLSVL.

In nucleotides, the CDR3 is TGTGCCAGCAGCTCAGAGTACCAAGAGACCCAGTACTTC. Protein sequence: CASSSEYQETQYF. This sequence joins TRBV7-9 and TRBJ2-5, with D unclear. CDR3 length: 13 amino acids. V was cut by 4 bases and J by 0 bases, with 6 bases left in between. The V gene's germline CDR1 is SEHNR and CDR2 FQNEAQ (reference sequence).

The CDR3 coding sequence is TGTGCCAGCAGTCAAGAAGAGGGCAACCAAGAGACCCAGTACTTC. It encodes CASSQEEGNQETQYF. The chain links TRBV6-5 to TRBJ2-5; D is perhaps TRBD2 (5 bases). With 5 bases removed from V and 0 bases from J, the gap between germline ends came to 13 bases. CDR1 is MNHEY and CDR2 is SVGAGI in the germline V gene. The CDR3 is 15 amino acids.

The genes are TRBV27 and TRBJ1-1; no clear D. Germline-derived CDR1 and CDR2 are MNHEY and SMNVEV (reference sequence). The CDR3 contains 13 residues. Trimming removed 1 base from V and 4 bases from J, with 7 bases in between. For the CDR3, the DNA is TGTGCCAGCAGTTTATTGGGGATCACTGAAGCTTTCTTT. It yields the protein CASSLLGITEAFF.

Only one count was recorded for this clonotype. This chain links TRBV7-9 with TRBJ1-5, with D uncertain. Trimming shortened V by 5 bases and J by 0 bases, and 11 bases separated the two germline ends. Germline V gene sequence: CDR1 SEHNR, CDR2 FQNEAQ (reference sequence). The CDR3 has 15 residues. In DNA, the CDR3 is TGTGCCAGCAGCAACTCCCCCAATAGCAATCAGCCCCAGCATTTT. Translating it yields CASSNSPNSNQPQHF. The entire variable domain, with the rest obtained from reference TRBV7-9 and TRBJ1-5, is as follows: DTGVSQNPRHKITKRGQNVTFRCDPISEHNRLYWYRQTLGQGPEFLTYFQNEAQLEKSRLLSDRFSAERPKGSFSTLEIQRTEQGDSAMYLCASSNSPNSNQPQHFGDGTRLSIL.

The chain uses TRBV23-1 and TRBJ1-5; possible D gene TRBD1, 5 bases. TRBV23-1 is flagged as an ORF with uncertain function. The CDR3 extends over 17 amino acids. With 3 bases removed from V and 6 bases from J, the gap between germline ends came to 21 bases. The CDR3 DNA reads TGCGCCAGCAGTCACAATGAAGTTCAGGGAGTGTTTCAGCCCCAGCATTTT. This codes for CASSHNEVQGVFQPQHF.

The chain carries TRBV27 and TRBJ2-3; maybe TRBD2 (6 bases). Germline V gene lookup returns CDR1 MNHEY and CDR2 SMNVEV (reference sequence). Between the trimmed V and J ends, which lost 3 bases and 1 base, there was a span of 8 bases. This CDR3 contains 14 residues. For the CDR3, the DNA is TGTGCCAGCAGTTTCGGGGGACGCACAGATACGCAGTATTTT. Translated, it gives CASSFGGRTDTQYF.

The genes are TRBV2 and TRBJ1-1; D is undetermined. The CDR3 spans 11 residues. CDR1 is SNHLY, CDR2 FYNNEI, per germline. Trimming took 11 bases from V and 2 from J, leaving 9 bases between them. The CDR3 loop is CAVKVNTEAFF. CDR3 coding DNA: TGTGCCGTGAAGGTTAACACTGAAGCTTTCTTT.

The chain recombines TRBV20-1 with TRBJ2-7, with 7 bases identical to TRBD1. Per the germline V gene, CDR1 is DFQATT and CDR2 is SNEGSKA (reference sequence). V lost 6 bases, J lost 0 bases, and 8 bases stayed unmatched. This CDR3 comprises 14 residues. The CDR3 here is CSAIRTGSSYEQYF. CDR3 coding DNA: TGCAGTGCCATACGGACAGGCAGCTCCTACGAGCAGTACTTC.

The CDR3 region has the DNA TGTGCCAGCAGCCCACTCGGTACGGGAGGCAGCACAGATACGCAGTATTTT. Amino acid sequence: CASSPLGTGGSTDTQYF. The genes are TRBV9 and TRBJ2-3; 7 bases line up with TRBD2. With 4 bases clipped from V and 0 bases from J, the junction kept 11 bases outside the gene matches. The CDR3 has 17 amino acids. Germline V gene lookup returns CDR1 SGDLS and CDR2 YYNGEE.

This clonotype was counted between two and nine times. The rearrangement joins TRBV27 to TRBJ2-1; D unclear. The CDR3 is 13 amino acids. Trimming removed 2 bases from V and 4 bases from J, with 6 bases in between. In germline, CDR1 is MNHEY, CDR2 SMNVEV (reference sequence). CDR3 bases: TGTGCCAGCAGTTTAACGGGTTACAATGAGCAGTTCTTC. Translation: CASSLTGYNEQFF.

The gene calls are TRBV28 and TRBJ2-1; the D is unclear. The CDR3 extends over 13 amino acids. Trimming took 3 bases from V and 7 from J, leaving 10 bases between them. Germline assignment: CDR1 MDHEN and CDR2 SYDVKM. CDR3 nucleotides: TGTGCCAGCAGTTTGCTAGTGTGGAATGAGCAGTTCTTC. Amino acid sequence: CASSLLVWNEQFF. The full variable domain, in which reference TRBV28 and TRBJ2-1 provide the parts outside the CDR3, is DVKVTQSSRYLVKRTGEKVFLECVQDMDHENMFWYRQDPGLGLRLIYFSYDVKMKEKGDIPEGYSVSREKKERFSLILESASTNQTSMYLCASSLLVWNEQFFGPGTRLTVL.

This clonotype was recorded a few times. V gene TRBV28 combines with J gene TRBJ2-6; D unclear. V lost 1 base and J 0 bases, leaving 4 bases between the germline ends. Germline V gene data show CDR1 as MDHEN and CDR2 as SYDVKM. The CDR3 is made up of 15 amino acids. The CDR3 nucleotides read TGTGCCAGCAGTTTATTACCCTCTGGGGCCAACGTCCTGACTTTC. This codes for CASSLLPSGANVLTF.

J is TRBJ1-2 and V is TRBV7-2; the match to TRBD1 covers 11 bases. V dropped 4 bases and J dropped 2; count of bases not matched to a gene: 6. This CDR3 region has 16 residues. CDR1 and CDR2 from the germline V gene are SGHTA and FQGNSA. The CDR3 DNA reads as TGTGCCAGCAGCTCCGGGACAGGGGGGCAGAACTATGGCTACACCTTC. It specifies CASSSGTGGQNYGYTF.

The chain has TRBV20-1 and TRBJ1-3; D call uncertain. V was clipped by 2 bases and J by 4 bases, with 3 bases between them. The CDR3 runs to 11 residues. Germline CDR1 DFQATT, CDR2 SNEGSKA (reference sequence). The CDR3 coding sequence is TGCAGTGCTAGATTAGGAAACACCATATATTTT. This encodes CSARLGNTIYF.

The chain recombines TRBV12-3 or TRBV12-4 with TRBJ1-6; no clear D. Trimming stripped 6 bases from V and 3 bases from J, with 9 bases between. This CDR3 comprises 14 residues. CDR3 in amino acids: CASSDPNYNSPLHF. CDR3 in DNA: TGTGCCAGCAGCGACCCGAACTATAATTCACCCCTCCACTTT.

The rearrangement uses TRBV25-1 and TRBJ2-1; 9 positions agree with TRBD2. The length of the CDR3 is 12 residues. Losses at the gene ends were 7 bases for V and 10 bases for J; bases not matched to a gene: 5. Germline V gene data show CDR1 as MGHDK and CDR2 as SYGVNS. The DNA of the CDR3 is TGTGCCAGCAACGCGGGGGGGCTAGAGCAGTTCTTC. Translated: CASNAGGLEQFF.

The chain uses TRBV12-3 or TRBV12-4 and TRBJ2-3, with D perhaps matching TRBD2 (6 bases). Deletions cut 2 bases from V and 3 bases from J, with 9 bases between. This CDR3 region has 14 residues. The CDR3 region has the DNA TGTGCCAGCAGTTTAAGAGGGAGGACAGATACGCAGTATTTT. It encodes CASSLRGRTDTQYF.

The J gene is TRBJ2-2, the V gene TRBV29-1; D remains ambiguous. Germline CDR1 reads SQVTM; CDR2 reads ANQGSEA. The V gene lost 7 bases and the J gene lost 6 bases, with 12 bases spanning the gap. This CDR3 comprises 12 residues. The CDR3 loop reads CSARAPPGELFF. CDR3 DNA: TGCAGCGCCCGGGCCCCCCCCGGGGAGCTGTTTTTT.